One and the same sample provided the 8 T cell receptor beta chains below, sequenced in a study of blood T cell repertoires in COVID-19. Generated by immunoSEQ multiplex PCR, the TCRdb table keeps only in-frame clones and is missing some. The table lists 150,000 to 200,000 clones, 88% of them singletons. Source material: peripheral blood. The source is a man aged 55 to 70 with acute or convalescent COVID-19.

The J gene is TRBJ2-1, the V gene TRBV14, with D possibly TRBD2 on 5 matching bases. CDR3 length equals 16 residues. Per germline, CDR1 SGHDN and CDR2 FVKESK. V lost 4 bases and J lost 3, with 16 bases in between. CDR3 amino acids: CASSLDAGAFYNEQFF. CDR3 DNA sequence: TGTGCCAGCAGCCTGGACGCGGGTGCCTTCTACAATGAGCAGTTCTTC.

The V gene is TRBV18, the J gene TRBJ1-2; D not resolved. Trimming took 5 bases from V and 3 from J, leaving 7 bases between them. CDR1 is KGHSH, CDR2 LQKENI, per germline. The length of the CDR3 is 12 residues. This CDR3 is CASSGEDYGYTF. In DNA, the CDR3 is TGTGCCAGCTCAGGAGAGGACTATGGCTACACCTTC.

The V call is TRBV19, the J call TRBJ1-1, with D perhaps matching TRBD1 (5 bases). This CDR3 region has 14 residues. V was shortened by 6 bases and J by 1 base, with 12 bases between the two germline ends. Germline loops: CDR1 LNHDA, CDR2 SQIVND (reference sequence). The CDR3 loop is CASRQGMKNTEAFF. The CDR3, as DNA: TGTGCCAGTAGGCAGGGAATGAAGAACACTGAAGCTTTCTTT. The full variable domain, completed using reference TRBV19 and TRBJ1-1, is DGGITQSPKYLFRKEGQNVTLSCEQNLNHDAMYWYRQDPGQGLRLIYYSQIVNDFQKGDIAEGYSVSREKKESFPLTVTSAQKNPTAFYLCASRQGMKNTEAFFGQGTRLTVV.

This chain connects TRBV6-5 to TRBJ1-3; possibly TRBD1 for D (5 bases). Trimming removed 0 bases from V and 3 bases from J, with 9 bases in between. Per the germline V gene, CDR1 is MNHEY and CDR2 is SVGAGI. There are 15 residues in the CDR3. The CDR3 spells CASSYSRDSGNTIYF. The CDR3 DNA reads TGTGCCAGCAGTTACTCAAGAGACAGTGGAAACACCATATATTTT.

This clone has a handful of counts. V is TRBV12-3 or TRBV12-4 and J is TRBJ1-2; 7 nucleotides align to TRBD1. This CDR3 spans 13 amino acids. With V trimmed by 6 bases and J by 7 bases, 8 bases remained unmatched. The CDR3 sequence: CASRPTGERGYTF. The CDR3 coding sequence is TGTGCCAGCAGACCTACAGGGGAGCGTGGCTACACCTTC.

The rearrangement uses TRBV5-1 and TRBJ1-1, with D unresolved. This CDR3 has 14 amino acids. CDR1 SGHRS and CDR2 YFSETQ come from the germline V gene. V was pared by 2 bases and J by 4 bases, with 12 bases between. Here the CDR3 DNA reads TGCGCCAGCAGCTTCGGGGTTGATCGCACTGAAGCTTTCTTT. Protein: CASSFGVDRTEAFF. The variable domain in full, with the rest retrieved from reference TRBV5-1 and TRBJ1-1, is KAGVTQTPRYLIKTRGQQVTLSCSPISGHRSVSWYQQTPGQGLQFLFEYFSETQRNKGNFPGRFSGRQFSNSRSEMNVSTLELGDSALYLCASSFGVDRTEAFFGQGTRLTVV.

V usage is TRBV15 and J usage is TRBJ2-7; no reliable D call. Germline CDR1 is LNHNV and CDR2 is YYDKDF (reference sequence). The CDR3 totals 13 residues. V was clipped by 5 bases and J by 3 bases, with 11 bases between them. The CDR3 sequence is CATSQRVNYEQYF. Written as DNA, the CDR3 is TGTGCCACCAGCCAACGGGTAAACTACGAGCAGTACTTC.

V usage is TRBV12-3 or TRBV12-4 and J usage is TRBJ1-1; D call uncertain. The length of the CDR3 is 11 residues. V lost 6 bases, J lost 0 bases, and 2 bases lay in between. CDR3 DNA: TGTGCCAGCAGCATGAACACTGAAGCTTTCTTT. This sequence encodes CASSMNTEAFF.